Each of the 18 T cell receptor beta chains below was sequenced from the same sample in a study of T-cell reconstitution after alpha-beta-depleted transplantation in children. Using unique molecular identifiers, the investigators prepared the TCRbeta library. MiXCR was run by TCRdb on the PCR reads, yielding one entry per CDR3 protein. The data show about 980,000 distinct CDR3 sequences, with roughly 29% seen just once and approximately 30% held by the top ten. Sample: PBMCs, mostly from graft donor cells, taken 360 days after TCRalphabeta/CD19-depleted stem cell transplant. The receptors come from a boy younger than two who had a stem cell transplant for SCID, so the T cells may come from the graft donor.

There are a few counts of this clonotype. This sequence joins TRBV7-8 and TRBJ2-1; possibly TRBD2 for D (6 bases). The germline CDR1 and CDR2 sequences are SGHVS and FQNEAQ. This CDR3 comprises 16 residues. Trimming pared 0 bases from V and 4 bases from J, leaving 13 bases between. CDR3 bases: TGTGCCAGCAGCTTAGCGGAGGGTGTAATGTACAATGAGCAGTTCTTC. Encoded protein: CASSLAEGVMYNEQFF.

V and J are TRBV21-1 and TRBJ2-3; TRBD1 is taken as the D call from the table, unchecked against the DNA. TRBV21-1 is tagged as a pseudogene. The length of the CDR3 is 16 residues. CDR3 in amino acids: CASSDPSRGRPDTQYF. The CDR3 region has the DNA TGTGCCAGCAGCGACCCGTCGAGGGGGCGTCCAGATACGCAGTATTTT.

CDR3 sequence: CSAKRARAGNTEAFF. Written as DNA, the CDR3 is TGCAGTGCTAAAAGGGCCCGAGCCGGGAACACTGAAGCTTTCTTT. V and J are TRBV20-1 and TRBJ1-1, with D uncertain. The CDR3 totals 15 residues. V lost 4 bases to trimming and J lost 1 base, with 16 bases between them. Germline V gene sequence: CDR1 DFQATT, CDR2 SNEGSKA (reference sequence).

The chain links TRBV12-3 or TRBV12-4 to TRBJ1-2, with 7 bases that match TRBD1. CDR3 size: 13 residues. V shed 5 bases and J 8 bases; nucleotides not matched to a gene: 8. As DNA, the CDR3 is TGTGCCAGCAGTCCGACAGGGTTGGGAGGCTACACCTTC. Translated: CASSPTGLGGYTF.

This clonotype was seen a few times. The gene calls are TRBV5-1 and TRBJ2-1; 8 nucleotides line up with TRBD2. CDR1 and CDR2 (germline): SGHRS, YFSETQ. This CDR3 has 16 residues. Trimming cost V 0 bases and J 6 bases; bases outside gene matches: 8. The CDR3 spells CASSLEGLGGSNEQFF. The DNA of the CDR3 is TGCGCCAGCAGCTTGGAGGGACTAGGGGGGAGCAATGAGCAGTTCTTC. Full variable domain (outside the CDR3, taken from reference TRBV5-1 and TRBJ2-1): KAGVTQTPRYLIKTRGQQVTLSCSPISGHRSVSWYQQTPGQGLQFLFEYFSETQRNKGNFPGRFSGRQFSNSRSEMNVSTLELGDSALYLCASSLEGLGGSNEQFFGPGTRLTVL.

The V and J genes are TRBV27 and TRBJ2-3; the D is unclear. The CDR3 runs 15 residues. The V end lost 2 bases, the J end lost 1 base, and 10 bases lay between the germline ends. Germline lookup yields CDR1 MNHEY and CDR2 SMNVEV (reference sequence). The CDR3 here is CASSLEPSRTDTQYF. DNA for the CDR3: TGTGCCAGCAGTTTAGAACCCTCTCGCACAGATACGCAGTATTTT.

This clonotype has more than one count but fewer than ten. This chain links TRBV4-1 with TRBJ2-7; D tentatively fits TRBD1 or TRBD2 (5 bases each). The CDR3 covers 17 residues. V gave up 3 bases and J gave up 3 bases, with 21 bases separating them. Per the germline V gene, CDR1 is MGHRA and CDR2 is YSYEKL. Written as DNA, the CDR3 is TGCGCCAGCAGCCATGAGGGGACCAGTTTGGGGGACTACGAGCAGTACTTC. Encoded protein: CASSHEGTSLGDYEQYF.

The table lists this clonotype with a few counts. The V call is TRBV12-3 or TRBV12-4, the J call TRBJ1-3; 7 bases line up with TRBD1. The length of the CDR3 is 15 residues. V lost 6 bases, J lost 2 bases, and 7 bases stayed unmatched. The CDR3 reads CASRPRQGAGNTIYF. The CDR3 region has the DNA TGTGCCAGCAGACCCCGACAGGGAGCTGGAAACACCATATATTTT.

This clonotype showed up just a few times. This chain joins TRBV6-5 and TRBJ1-1; no definite D call. The ends were cut back, 2 bases at V and 3 bases at J, with 7 bases in the middle. Per germline, CDR1 MNHEY and CDR2 SVGAGI. The CDR3 length is 13 residues. The CDR3 protein is CASSYEEDTEAFF. In nucleotides, the CDR3 is TGTGCCAGCAGTTACGAGGAGGACACTGAAGCTTTCTTT.

This clonotype was detected only a few times. The genes are TRBV5-1 and TRBJ2-3, with 7 bases aligning to TRBD2. The CDR3 loop spans 13 amino acids. With 5 bases clipped from V and 6 bases from J, the junction kept 6 bases outside the gene matches. Germline CDR1 reads SGHRS; CDR2 reads YFSETQ. The CDR3 nucleotides are TGCGCCAGCAGACGACTAGCTGGCGATACGCAGTATTTT. It encodes CASRRLAGDTQYF.

This rearrangement joins TRBV4-2 to TRBJ1-4, with 8 bases aligning to TRBD1. The CDR3 runs 17 residues. Looked up from germline, CDR1 is LGHNA and CDR2 is YNFKEQ. J was trimmed by 4 bases and V by 4 bases; bases with no gene match: 11. CDR3 nucleotides: TGTGCCAGCAGCCCTCAGGGACAGGCCTACCTTAATGAAAAACTGTTTTTT. As protein: CASSPQGQAYLNEKLFF.

The count of this clonotype is one. The chain's CDR3 is CASAGGRRNTGELFF. As DNA, the CDR3 is TGTGCCAGCGCAGGGGGGCGAAGGAACACCGGGGAGCTGTTTTTT. The chain couples TRBV6-1 to TRBJ2-2, with D possibly being TRBD1 (7 bases). Per germline, CDR1 MNHNS and CDR2 SASEGT. The CDR3 is 15 residues long. V was pared by 8 bases and J by 1 base, with 14 bases between.

The chain is built from TRBV7-9 and TRBJ2-7; 8 nucleotides agree with TRBD1. Germline V gives CDR1 SEHNR, CDR2 FQNEAQ (reference sequence). The CDR3 extends over 15 amino acids. Trimming at V came to 5 bases and at J to 4 bases, leaving 10 bases not matched to a gene. The CDR3 is CASSPWDRYPYEQYF. The DNA of the CDR3 is TGTGCCAGCAGCCCATGGGACAGGTATCCGTACGAGCAGTACTTC. The whole variable domain, filled in from reference TRBV7-9 and TRBJ2-7, reads DTGVSQNPRHKITKRGQNVTFRCDPISEHNRLYWYRQTLGQGPEFLTYFQNEAQLEKSRLLSDRFSAERPKGSFSTLEIQRTEQGDSAMYLCASSPWDRYPYEQYFGPGTRLTVT.

CDR3: CASSIDPRRAGRPNEQFF. The CDR3 nucleotides read TGTGCCAGTAGTATAGATCCTCGCCGAGCGGGGCGGCCCAATGAGCAGTTCTTC. J is TRBJ2-1 and V is TRBV19, with TRBD2 identical over 7 bases. The J segment lost 6 bases and the V segment lost 0 bases, leaving 14 bases of the junction unmatched. Looked up from germline, CDR1 is LNHDA and CDR2 is SQIVND (reference sequence). CDR3 size: 18 residues.

The chain links TRBV12-3 or TRBV12-4 to TRBJ2-2; 7 bases map to TRBD2. Trimming at V came to 6 bases and at J to 2 bases, leaving 9 bases not matched to a gene. The CDR3 totals 16 residues. The CDR3 nucleotides read TGTGCCAGCAGCCCACCGACTAGCCTAAACACCGGGGAGCTGTTTTTT. It encodes CASSPPTSLNTGELFF.

The CDR3 bases are TGTGCCATAGGGGGTCCCACAAGGAACACCGGGGAGCTGTTTTTT. This translates into CAIGGPTRNTGELFF. This chain connects TRBV10-3 to TRBJ2-2; possible D gene TRBD1, 6 bases. This CDR3 region has 15 residues. Germline assignment: CDR1 ENHRY and CDR2 SYGVKD. V was clipped by 9 bases and J by 1 base, with 15 bases between them.

This clonotype was seen more than once but under ten times. The chain uses TRBV10-3 and TRBJ2-7; no reliable D call. Looked up from germline, CDR1 is ENHRY and CDR2 is SYGVKD. This CDR3 spans 13 amino acids. The V and J ends lost 0 bases and 4 bases respectively, with 7 bases between them. The DNA for the CDR3 is TGTGCCATCAGTGAGTCGGCAGCTTACGAGCAGTACTTC. Protein sequence: CAISESAAYEQYF.

This clonotype has more than one count but fewer than ten. The CDR3 protein is CASSLGGGGNQETQYF. CDR3 sequence (DNA): TGTGCCAGCAGCTTAGGGGGCGGGGGGAATCAAGAGACCCAGTACTTC. This rearrangement joins TRBV7-8 to TRBJ2-5; 8 bases align to TRBD2. Germline CDR1 is SGHVS and CDR2 is FQNEAQ. This CDR3 is built from 16 residues. V shed 1 base, J shed 2 bases, and the junction held 6 bases outside the gene matches.